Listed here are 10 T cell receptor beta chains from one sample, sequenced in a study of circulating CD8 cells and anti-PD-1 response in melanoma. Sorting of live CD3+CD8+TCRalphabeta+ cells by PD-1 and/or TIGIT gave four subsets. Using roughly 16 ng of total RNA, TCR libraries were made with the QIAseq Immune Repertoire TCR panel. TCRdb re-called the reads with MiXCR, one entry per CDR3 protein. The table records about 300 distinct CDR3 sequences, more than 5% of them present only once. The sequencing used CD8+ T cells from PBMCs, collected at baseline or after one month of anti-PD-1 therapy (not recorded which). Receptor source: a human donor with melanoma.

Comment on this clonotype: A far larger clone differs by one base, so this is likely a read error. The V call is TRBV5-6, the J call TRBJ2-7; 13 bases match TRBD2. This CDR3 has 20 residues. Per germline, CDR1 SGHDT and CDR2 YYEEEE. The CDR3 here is CASSFLRTSGRRGGQETQHF. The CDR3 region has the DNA TGTGCCAGCAGCTTCCTACGGACTAGCGGGAGACGCGGGGGACAGGAGACCCAGCACTTC.

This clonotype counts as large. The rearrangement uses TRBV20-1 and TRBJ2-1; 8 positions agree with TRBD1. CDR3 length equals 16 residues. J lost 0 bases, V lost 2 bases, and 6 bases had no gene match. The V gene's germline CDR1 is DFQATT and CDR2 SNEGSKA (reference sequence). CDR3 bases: TGCAGTGCTAGACCCCGACAGGGGAGCTCCTACAATGAGCAGTTCTTC. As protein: CSARPRQGSSYNEQFF.

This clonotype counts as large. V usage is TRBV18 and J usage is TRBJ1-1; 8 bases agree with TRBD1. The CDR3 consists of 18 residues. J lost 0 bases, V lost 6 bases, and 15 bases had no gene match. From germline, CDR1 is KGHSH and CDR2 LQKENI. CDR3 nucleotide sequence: TGTGCCAGCTCCGTGGGCGAAGGACAGGGCCTTATGAACACTGAAGCTTTCTTT. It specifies CASSVGEGQGLMNTEAFF.

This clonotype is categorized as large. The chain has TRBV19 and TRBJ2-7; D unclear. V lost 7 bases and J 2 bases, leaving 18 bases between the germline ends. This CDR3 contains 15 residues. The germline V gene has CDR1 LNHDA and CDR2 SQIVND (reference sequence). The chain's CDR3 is CASKPALGSAYEQYF. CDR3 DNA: TGTGCCAGTAAACCCGCCTTGGGGTCTGCCTACGAGCAGTACTTC.

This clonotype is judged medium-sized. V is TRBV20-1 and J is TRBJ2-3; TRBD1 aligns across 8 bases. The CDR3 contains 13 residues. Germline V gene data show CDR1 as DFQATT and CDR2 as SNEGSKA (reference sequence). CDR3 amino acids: CRTARTGYDTQYF. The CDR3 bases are TGCAGGACCGCGCGGACAGGGTATGATACGCAGTATTTT.

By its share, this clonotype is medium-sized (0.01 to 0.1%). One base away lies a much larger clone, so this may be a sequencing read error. CDR3 loop: CASSAPGGIEQCF. In DNA form, the CDR3 reads TGTGCCAGCAGCGCACCCGGCGGGATTGAGCAGTGCTTC. V gene TRBV7-2 combines with J gene TRBJ2-1, with D possibly TRBD2 on 6 matching bases. This CDR3 contains 13 residues. The germline V gene has CDR1 SGHTA and CDR2 FQGNSA.

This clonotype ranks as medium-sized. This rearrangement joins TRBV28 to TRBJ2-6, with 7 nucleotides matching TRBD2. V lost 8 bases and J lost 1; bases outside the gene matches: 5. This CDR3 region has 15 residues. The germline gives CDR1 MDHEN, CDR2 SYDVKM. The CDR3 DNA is TGTGCCAGCTGTCTGCGGGGGTCTGGGGCCAACGTCCTGACTTTC. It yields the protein CASCLRGSGANVLTF.

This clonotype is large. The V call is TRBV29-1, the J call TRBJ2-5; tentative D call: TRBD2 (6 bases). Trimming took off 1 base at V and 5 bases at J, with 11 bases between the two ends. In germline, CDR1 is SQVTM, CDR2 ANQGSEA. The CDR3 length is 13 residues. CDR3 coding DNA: TGCAGCGTTGAAGGGCAGGGAGGCGAGACCCAGTACTTC. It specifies CSVEGQGGETQYF.

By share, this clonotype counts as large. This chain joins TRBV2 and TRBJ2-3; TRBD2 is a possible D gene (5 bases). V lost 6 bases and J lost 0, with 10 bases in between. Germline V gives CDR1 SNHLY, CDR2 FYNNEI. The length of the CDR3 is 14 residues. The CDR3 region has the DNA TGTGCCAGCAGGTTTGACTACAGCACAGATACGCAGTATTTT. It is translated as CASRFDYSTDTQYF.

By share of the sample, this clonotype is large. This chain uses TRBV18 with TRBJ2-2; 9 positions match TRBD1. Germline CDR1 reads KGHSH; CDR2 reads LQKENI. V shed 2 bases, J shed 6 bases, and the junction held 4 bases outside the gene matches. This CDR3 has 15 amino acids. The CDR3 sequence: CASSPTGGEAGELFF. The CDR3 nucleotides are TGTGCCAGCTCACCAACAGGGGGCGAGGCCGGGGAGCTGTTTTTT.